A single sample gave rise to the 12 T cell receptor beta chains below, sequenced in a study of T cell responses to AZD1222 COVID-19 vaccine. TCRdb's copy holds only in-frame clones and misses some; the assay was immunoSEQ multiplex PCR. Here the sample spans some 130,000 clones, approximately 90% being singletons. This specimen was peripheral blood, taken on day 0 of AZD1222 vaccination. The receptors originated from an adult in good health.

The rearrangement uses TRBV28 and TRBJ1-1, with no clear D. V was cut by 3 bases and J by 4 bases, with 15 bases left in between. CDR3 length: 15 amino acids. From germline, CDR1 is MDHEN and CDR2 SYDVKM. The CDR3 sequence: CASSFWGPRGTEAFF. CDR3 nucleotides: TGTGCCAGCAGTTTTTGGGGTCCCCGGGGCACTGAAGCTTTCTTT.

This sequence joins TRBV5-4 and TRBJ2-5; maybe TRBD1 (6 bases). The CDR3 is 13 amino acids. Germline V lookup: CDR1 SGHNT, CDR2 YYREEE (reference sequence). V dropped 7 bases and J dropped 5 bases, with 15 bases sitting between them. The CDR3 nucleotides are TGTGCCAGCCACAGGGACCAGGGGGAGACCCAGTACTTC. Protein: CASHRDQGETQYF.

The J gene is TRBJ1-2, the V gene TRBV7-9, with D uncertain. The V and J ends lost 3 bases and 8 bases respectively, with 16 bases between them. Germline CDR1 is SEHNR and CDR2 is FQNEAQ (reference sequence). The CDR3 has 14 residues. The CDR3 region is CASSFPLALPGYTF. Written as DNA, the CDR3 is TGTGCCAGCAGCTTTCCGTTGGCGCTGCCCGGCTACACCTTC.

The V gene is TRBV6-2 or TRBV6-3, the J gene TRBJ2-3; no clear D. Trimming shortened V by 2 bases and J by 2 bases, and 5 bases separated the two germline ends. CDR1 is MNHEY, CDR2 SVGEGT, per germline. CDR3 length: 13 residues. Written as DNA, the CDR3 is TGTGCCAGCAGTTACCCAACCACAGATACGCAGTATTTT. Encoded protein: CASSYPTTDTQYF.

The chain recombines TRBV9 with TRBJ1-1, with D unresolved. Trimming left V 5 bases short and J 3 bases short, with 14 bases between. Per germline, CDR1 SGDLS and CDR2 YYNGEE. CDR3 length equals 14 residues. CDR3 DNA sequence: TGTGCCAGCAGTGGGTTGGTTGGGGACACTGAAGCTTTCTTT. It translates to CASSGLVGDTEAFF.

The chain joins TRBV2 to TRBJ1-2; TRBD1 agrees at 9 bases. The J segment lost 5 bases and the V segment lost 0 bases, leaving 10 bases of the junction unmatched. There are 17 residues in the CDR3. Germline CDR1 reads SNHLY; CDR2 reads FYNNEI. CDR3 nucleotide sequence: TGTGCCAGCAGTGAAGCGCTTCAAAGGACAGGGGATTATGGCTACACCTTC. Translation gives CASSEALQRTGDYGYTF.

This clone was seen only once. V is TRBV7-3 and J is TRBJ2-1; 14 bases are a match to TRBD2. V trimming: 5 bases; J trimming: 4 bases; junction bases outside the gene matches: 7. The CDR3 is made up of 17 amino acids. Germline-derived CDR1 and CDR2 are SGHTA and FQGTGA. CDR3 protein: CASSPEGLAGGYNEQFF. CDR3 coding DNA: TGTGCCAGCAGCCCCGAAGGACTAGCGGGGGGATACAATGAGCAGTTCTTC.

The rearrangement links TRBV5-5 to TRBJ1-4, with 7 bases matching TRBD1. From germline, CDR1 is SGHKS and CDR2 YYEKEE (reference sequence). Losses at the gene ends were 5 bases for V and 3 bases for J; bases not matched to a gene: 4. The CDR3 runs to 14 residues. The CDR3 reads CASSFTGANEKLFF. The CDR3 DNA follows: TGTGCCAGCAGTTTCACAGGGGCTAATGAAAAACTGTTTTTT.

The chain joins TRBV27 to TRBJ1-2; D is unresolved. Between the trimmed V and J ends, which lost 4 bases and 6 bases, there was a span of 18 bases. CDR3 length: 15 residues. Per germline, CDR1 MNHEY and CDR2 SMNVEV (reference sequence). The CDR3 loop is CASSYRWGARDGYTF. Written as DNA, the CDR3 is TGTGCCAGCAGTTACCGTTGGGGAGCAAGGGATGGCTACACCTTC.

The V call is TRBV12-5, the J call TRBJ2-1, with a possible D match to TRBD2 (6 bases). V was shortened by 0 bases and J by 6 bases, with 15 bases between the two germline ends. The CDR3 is 16 amino acids. The germline V gene has CDR1 LGHNT and CDR2 FRNRAP. The CDR3, as DNA: TGTGCTAGTGGTTTGGTACTCGGGAGTATCGCCAATGAGCAGTTCTTC. Protein sequence: CASGLVLGSIANEQFF.

The rearrangement links TRBV6-5 to TRBJ1-1; D perhaps matches TRBD1 (5 bases). Germline lookup yields CDR1 MNHEY and CDR2 SVGAGI. Trimming stripped 1 base from V and 1 base from J, with 7 bases between. The CDR3 covers 14 residues. The CDR3 here is CASSYFGANTEAFF. As DNA, the CDR3 is TGTGCCAGCAGTTACTTCGGGGCGAACACTGAAGCTTTCTTT.

V gene TRBV2 combines with J gene TRBJ2-2, with D possibly TRBD1 on 6 matching bases. The CDR3 covers 15 residues. Trimming left V 5 bases short and J 4 bases short, with 14 bases between. Per germline, CDR1 SNHLY and CDR2 FYNNEI. CDR3 loop: CASSRGSGATGELFF. CDR3 DNA sequence: TGTGCCAGCAGTAGGGGCTCAGGGGCCACCGGGGAGCTGTTTTTT.